These T cell receptor beta chains were read from a single sample in a study of blood T cell repertoires in COVID-19. Profiling relied on immunoSEQ multiplex PCR, and the TCRdb table lists in-frame clones only, not all of them. The profile covers 50,000 or so clones, with approximately 83% appearing a single time and 16% taken by the ten largest. Input material: peripheral blood. The source of these receptors is a man aged 35 to 55 with acute or convalescent COVID-19. CDR3s include the opening cysteine and the closing phenylalanine or tryptophan. D genes are given only for firm matches. For some rows the clone size is stated as once, few or many, or as a class when expanded; others skip it.

d_call	cdr3_length	v_call	clone_size	j_call	cdr3_aa	cdr3_nt
TRBD1	14	TRBV28	.	TRBJ1-1	CASTLQGQGNEAFF	TGTGCCAGCACCCTTCAGGGACAGGGAAATGAAGCTTTCTTT
.	14	TRBV19	.	TRBJ1-2	CASSTLTGGYGYTF	TGTGCCAGTAGTACCCTGACAGGCGGGTATGGCTACACCTTC
.	12	TRBV19	.	TRBJ2-3	CASSPLRDTQYF	TGTGCCAGTAGTCCTCTTCGGGATACGCAGTATTTT
TRBD1	13	TRBV5-4	once	TRBJ1-1	CASSYGQDTEAFF	TGTGCCAGCAGCTACGGACAGGACACTGAAGCTTTCTTT
TRBD2	16	TRBV5-1	.	TRBJ2-5	CASSSGGLAGGETQYF	TGCGCCAGCAGTTCGGGCGGACTAGCGGGAGGAGAGACCCAGTACTTC
.	15	TRBV6-5	.	TRBJ2-6	CASSLAESGANVLTF	TGTGCCAGCAGTCTCGCGGAATCTGGGGCCAACGTCCTGACTTTC
TRBD1	12	TRBV12-3/TRBV12-4	.	TRBJ2-7	CASSQQGAGQYF	TGTGCCAGCAGCCAACAGGGGGCAGGGCAGTACTTC
.	15	TRBV4-1	.	TRBJ2-2	CASSQETVATGELFF	TGCGCCAGCAGCCAAGAAACCGTGGCCACCGGGGAGCTGTTTTTT
.	14	TRBV6-5	.	TRBJ1-4	CASSYGGSNEKLFF	TGTGCCAGCAGTTACGGCGGGTCTAATGAAAAACTGTTTTTT
TRBD1	15	TRBV24-1	few	TRBJ2-7	CATSPGQGLSYEQYF	TGTGCCACCAGCCCGGGACAGGGGCTATCCTACGAGCAGTACTTC
TRBD2	14	TRBV10-2	.	TRBJ2-5	CASSSGGAGETQYF	TGCGCCAGCAGTAGCGGGGGGGCTGGAGAGACCCAGTACTTC
.	13	TRBV5-1	few	TRBJ2-5	CASSPGSGETQYF	TGCGCCAGCAGCCCGGGGTCGGGAGAGACCCAGTACTTC
.	13	TRBV6-5	.	TRBJ1-1	CASSWGVGGEAFF	TGTGCCAGCAGTTGGGGGGTCGGGGGTGAAGCTTTCTTT
.	13	TRBV6-5	.	TRBJ2-1	CASSLQRHNEQFF	TGTGCCAGCAGCCTCCAGCGGCACAATGAGCAGTTCTTC
.	12	TRBV3-1/TRBV3-2	.	TRBJ2-5	CASSQFERTQYF	TGTGCCAGCAGCCAATTCGAGCGGACCCAGTACTTC
.	16	TRBV19	.	TRBJ1-6	CASRKQGITYNSPLHF	TGTGCCAGTAGAAAACAGGGCATAACCTATAATTCACCCCTCCACTTT
.	15	TRBV5-4	.	TRBJ2-5	CASSPGTRLKETQYF	TGTGCCAGCAGCCCCGGGACACGTTTAAAAGAGACCCAGTACTTC